The T cell receptor beta chain described here comes from a study of blood T cell repertoires in COVID-19. For the study at large: Acute and convalescent COVID-19 specimens originated in the United States, Italy and Spain.

Some clones are missing from TCRdb's copy, which holds only in-frame ones; the method was immunoSEQ multiplex PCR. The repertoire holds a few hundred thousand clones, roughly 87% seen once, with 2.5% to 3% in the top ten. The ends were cut back, 6 bases at V and 4 bases at J, with 18 bases in the middle. This CDR3 comprises 16 residues. Per the germline V gene, CDR1 is MGHDK and CDR2 is SYGVNS. The chain has TRBV25-1 and TRBJ2-2, with D possibly matching TRBD2 (6 bases). Sequenced: PBMCs or T cells enriched from blood (not recorded which). This clonotype originated in a woman aged 25 to 45 who had recovered from COVID-19. CDR3 nucleotide sequence: TGTGCCAGCAGCGCCATGGAGGGCGAGAGCACCGGGGAGCTGTTTTTT. Translated: CASSAMEGESTGELFF.